The clone carrying this T cell receptor (beta chain) was seen at least ten times. Antigen unknown. With the read ending 3 residues before the CDR3 end, the germline J gene is used to fill in that end. Assay: immunoSEQ multiplex PCR; the TCRdb copy retains only in-frame clones and omits some. This table holds 40,000 to 45,000 clones with no singletons; the top ten claim about 10%. The data derive from a study of T cell clonality in common variable immunodeficiency. V lost 6 bases and J lost 3; bases outside the gene matches: 6. Germline V gives CDR1 LNHDA, CDR2 SQIVND (reference sequence). This CDR3 is built from 15 residues. Findings and caveats of the study: CVID subjects shared fewer TCRbeta clones than healthy controls did.

The V call is TRBV19, the J call TRBJ2-1, with 9 bases identical to TRBD1. The sequence came from a person between 18 and 75 years old in good health. Material for sequencing was peripheral blood mononuclear cells. Partial CDR3 DNA: TGTGCCAGTAGAAACGACAGGGGGGGCTACAATGAG. It yields the protein CASRNDRGGYNE. The complete CDR3 protein is CASRNDRGGYNEQFF.